Presented here are 32 T cell receptor beta chains from one specimen sequenced in a study of T cell responses to AZD1222 COVID-19 vaccine. Libraries were prepared by immunoSEQ multiplex PCR; TCRdb keeps only in-frame clonotypes and omits some of them. The sample lists about 67,000 clones, 83% occurring once. The sample consisted of peripheral blood, taken 28 days after the second AZD1222 dose. Receptors originate from an adult who received the AZD1222 COVID-19 vaccine.

This clone showed up just a few times. This rearrangement joins TRBV27 to TRBJ2-3; a weak D match, TRBD2 (7 bases). The V gene's germline CDR1 is MNHEY and CDR2 SMNVEV (reference sequence). CDR3 length equals 13 residues. V lost 11 bases and J 5 bases, leaving 17 bases between the germline ends. CDR3 residues: CACKTGGIDTQYF. CDR3 DNA: TGTGCCTGCAAGACGGGGGGCATAGATACGCAGTATTTT.

This chain joins TRBV7-9 and TRBJ1-2, with 9 bases that match TRBD1. Germline V gives CDR1 SEHNR, CDR2 FQNEAQ (reference sequence). After removal of 3 bases from V and 5 bases from J, the junction contained 16 bases not matched to a gene. This CDR3 has 18 amino acids. CDR3 sequence: CASSFRATGGSPSYGYTF. The CDR3 nucleotides are TGTGCCAGCAGCTTCAGGGCGACAGGGGGAAGCCCGTCGTATGGCTACACCTTC.

This clone was seen a handful of times. The CDR3 reads CASSAWTSVNEQFF. The CDR3 DNA reads as TGTGCCAGCAGCGCTTGGACTAGCGTCAATGAGCAGTTCTTC. The V and J genes are TRBV9 and TRBJ2-1; 9 bases line up with TRBD2. Germline V gene sequence: CDR1 SGDLS, CDR2 YYNGEE. The CDR3 is 14 amino acids. The ends lost 3 bases at V and 6 bases at J; junction bases unmatched: 4.

V gene TRBV5-4 combines with J gene TRBJ2-1; 8 nucleotides agree with TRBD1. The CDR3 extends over 13 amino acids. Germline V lookup: CDR1 SGHNT, CDR2 YYREEE (reference sequence). V lost 5 bases to trimming and J lost 9 bases; unmatched junction nucleotides: 7. The CDR3 region is CASRPDRGREQFF. Written as DNA, the CDR3 is TGTGCCAGCAGACCCGACAGGGGACGTGAGCAGTTCTTC.

The chain couples TRBV12-3 or TRBV12-4 to TRBJ1-2; TRBD1 matches 7 bases. The CDR3 is 13 amino acids. Trimming removed 6 bases from V and 2 bases from J; junction bases left unmatched: 3. The CDR3 sequence is CASRPTGNYGYTF. The CDR3, as DNA: TGTGCCAGCAGACCGACAGGGAACTATGGCTACACCTTC.

The chain employs TRBV28 and TRBJ2-7, with D tentatively TRBD1 (5 bases). Trimming shortened V by 5 bases and J by 9 bases, and 17 bases separated the two germline ends. The CDR3 is made up of 13 amino acids. In germline, CDR1 is MDHEN, CDR2 SYDVKM. This CDR3 is CASSPLDRKGQYF. The CDR3 DNA sequence: TGTGCCAGCAGTCCTCTAGACAGAAAGGGGCAGTACTTC.

The rearrangement links TRBV7-2 to TRBJ2-5; 11 bases line up with TRBD2. The J segment lost 5 bases and the V segment lost 5 bases, leaving 13 bases of the junction unmatched. The CDR3 consists of 17 residues. CDR1 and CDR2 (germline): SGHTA, FQGNSA. The CDR3 bases are TGTGCCAGCAGCGCCTTCCCGGGACTAGCGGACCTGGAGACCCAGTACTTC. Protein sequence: CASSAFPGLADLETQYF.

In its sample, this clone was seen a few times. This chain connects TRBV29-1 to TRBJ1-1; the D gene is possibly TRBD1 (6 bases). Trimming took off 4 bases at V and 3 bases at J, with 12 bases between the two ends. This CDR3 spans 13 amino acids. Germline V gives CDR1 SQVTM, CDR2 ANQGSEA. CDR3 coding DNA: TGCAGCGTTGCCGGGGGCGGGTACACTGAAGCTTTCTTT. This encodes CSVAGGGYTEAFF.

The J gene is TRBJ1-1, the V gene TRBV12-3 or TRBV12-4; unclear D gene. V was clipped by 2 bases and J by 8 bases, with 9 bases between them. The CDR3 spans 12 residues. CDR3 sequence: CASSLRRGEAFF. CDR3 coding DNA: TGTGCCAGCAGTTTACGTCGAGGAGAAGCTTTCTTT.

The genes are TRBV6-5 and TRBJ1-5, with D unresolved. The CDR3 has 13 residues. Germline loops: CDR1 MNHEY, CDR2 SVGAGI. Trimming took 4 bases from V and 5 from J, leaving 9 bases between them. As DNA, the CDR3 is TGTGCCAGCAGTTTTAGGTTGGATCAGCCCCAGCATTTT. Translation gives CASSFRLDQPQHF.

J is TRBJ2-2 and V is TRBV5-1; D gene unclear. Trimming took off 0 bases at V and 0 bases at J, with 3 bases between the two ends. The germline V gene encodes CDR1 SGHRS and CDR2 YFSETQ. The CDR3 length is 14 residues. The DNA for the CDR3 is TGCGCCAGCAGCTTGGTACCGAACACCGGGGAGCTGTTTTTT. Its translation is CASSLVPNTGELFF.

The V and J genes are TRBV4-3 and TRBJ1-2; tentatively, D is TRBD1 (6 bases). Germline values: CDR1 LGHNA, CDR2 YSLEER. CDR3 size: 15 residues. Trimming removed 0 bases at V and 8 bases at J, with 16 bases between. In DNA form, the CDR3 reads TGCGCCAGCAGCCAAGATTTCAGGGGATATCAAGGCTACACCTTC. Its protein is CASSQDFRGYQGYTF.

This chain connects TRBV5-1 to TRBJ1-4; 7 nucleotides line up with TRBD1. Trimming at V came to 4 bases and at J to 8 bases, leaving 8 bases not matched to a gene. The CDR3 extends over 14 amino acids. Germline CDR1 reads SGHRS; CDR2 reads YFSETQ. CDR3 DNA: TGCGCCAGCAGCCCCGACAGGGCTTGGGAAAAACTGTTTTTT. Its translation: CASSPDRAWEKLFF. The entire variable domain, with the rest obtained from reference TRBV5-1 and TRBJ1-4, is as follows: KAGVTQTPRYLIKTRGQQVTLSCSPISGHRSVSWYQQTPGQGLQFLFEYFSETQRNKGNFPGRFSGRQFSNSRSEMNVSTLELGDSALYLCASSPDRAWEKLFFGSGTQLSVL.

This clone occurred a few times. CDR3 sequence reads: CASSLFARPGPNEQFF. The CDR3 coding sequence is TGTGCCAGCAGTTTGTTCGCAAGGCCAGGACCGAATGAGCAGTTCTTC. The chain has TRBV27 and TRBJ2-1; no clear D gene. The CDR3 loop spans 16 amino acids. Germline loops: CDR1 MNHEY, CDR2 SMNVEV (reference sequence). Trimming shortened V by 3 bases and J by 7 bases, and 19 bases separated the two germline ends.

This sequence joins TRBV5-1 and TRBJ1-2, with 10 positions matching TRBD1. The CDR3 contains 16 residues. V gave up 3 bases and J gave up 3 bases; unmatched junction bases: 8. Germline V gene data show CDR1 as SGHRS and CDR2 as YFSETQ. CDR3 coding DNA: TGCGCCAGCAGCTCGGGATCGGGGACAGGGGACTATGGCTACACCTTC. This codes for CASSSGSGTGDYGYTF.

The J gene is TRBJ1-2, the V gene TRBV7-2; 9 bases agree with TRBD1. J was trimmed by 1 base and V by 5 bases; bases with no gene match: 5. This CDR3 has 15 residues. Germline lookup yields CDR1 SGHTA and CDR2 FQGNSA. The chain's CDR3 is CASSPRQGGNYGYTF. In DNA form, the CDR3 reads TGTGCCAGCAGCCCTAGACAGGGGGGTAACTATGGCTACACCTTC.

This chain connects TRBV12-5 to TRBJ1-6, with 11 bases aligning to TRBD1. This CDR3 is built from 16 residues. CDR1 is LGHNT and CDR2 is FRNRAP in the germline V gene. Germline trimming cut 6 bases from V and 6 bases from J; bases unmatched to any gene: 7. The CDR3 DNA sequence: TGTGCTAGTGGCTGGGGGACAGGGGGTAGTAATTCACCCCTCCACTTT. Translating gives CASGWGTGGSNSPLHF.

The V and J genes are TRBV28 and TRBJ1-5, with D possibly being TRBD1 (5 bases). The CDR3 loop spans 15 amino acids. The germline V gene encodes CDR1 MDHEN and CDR2 SYDVKM. V was cut by 6 bases and J by 3 bases, with 15 bases left in between. Written as DNA, the CDR3 is TGTGCCAGCAGGGACTCTGACGGACACAATCAGCCCCAGCATTTT. Amino acids: CASRDSDGHNQPQHF.

This clone was recorded once. This chain joins TRBV5-1 and TRBJ2-3; tentative D call: TRBD1 (6 bases). Trimming removed 6 bases from V and 0 bases from J, with 14 bases in between. CDR1 and CDR2 from the germline V gene are SGHRS and YFSETQ. The CDR3 is 15 amino acids. The CDR3 coding sequence is TGCGCCAGCACTTTGACCACAGGGAGCACAGATACGCAGTATTTT. Protein sequence: CASTLTTGSTDTQYF. Variable domain in full (rest from reference TRBV5-1 and TRBJ2-3): KAGVTQTPRYLIKTRGQQVTLSCSPISGHRSVSWYQQTPGQGLQFLFEYFSETQRNKGNFPGRFSGRQFSNSRSEMNVSTLELGDSALYLCASTLTTGSTDTQYFGPGTRLTVL.

This chain links TRBV19 with TRBJ2-1, with 7 bases fitting TRBD1. Trimming took 3 bases from V and 3 from J; bases not matched to a gene: 5. From germline, CDR1 is LNHDA and CDR2 SQIVND (reference sequence). The CDR3 totals 15 residues. DNA of the CDR3: TGTGCCAGTAGTATTGGGACAGCTATCTACAATGAGCAGTTCTTC. It encodes CASSIGTAIYNEQFF. Filled out from reference TRBV19 and TRBJ2-1, the complete variable domain reads DGGITQSPKYLFRKEGQNVTLSCEQNLNHDAMYWYRQDPGQGLRLIYYSQIVNDFQKGDIAEGYSVSREKKESFPLTVTSAQKNPTAFYLCASSIGTAIYNEQFFGPGTRLTVL.

This chain connects TRBV6-5 to TRBJ1-2; TRBD1 aligns across 7 bases. The germline gives CDR1 MNHEY, CDR2 SVGAGI. The V gene end was trimmed by 0 bases and the J gene end by 0 bases; junction bases not matched to a gene: 4. The CDR3 extends over 16 amino acids. The CDR3 loop is CASSYSTGPTNYGYTF. In DNA, the CDR3 is TGTGCCAGCAGTTACTCGACAGGGCCCACTAACTATGGCTACACCTTC.

The rearrangement links TRBV15 to TRBJ2-1; maybe TRBD2 (5 bases). The CDR3 is made up of 14 amino acids. V lost 5 bases and J 7 bases, leaving 15 bases between the germline ends. Germline V gene lookup returns CDR1 LNHNV and CDR2 YYDKDF (reference sequence). CDR3 nucleotides: TGTGCCACCAGCGCCAGCGGATCTGGGAATGAGCAGTTCTTC. Translation gives CATSASGSGNEQFF.

The V gene is TRBV11-3, the J gene TRBJ1-1; tentative D call: TRBD1 (5 bases). The length of the CDR3 is 15 residues. Per the germline V gene, CDR1 is SGHNT and CDR2 is YENEEA. The V and J ends lost 5 bases and 3 bases respectively, with 16 bases between them. CDR3 coding DNA: TGTGCCAGCAGCCTATCTGGGGGGGTTGACACTGAAGCTTTCTTT. Its protein product is CASSLSGGVDTEAFF. The full variable domain, its missing parts supplied by reference TRBV11-3 and TRBJ1-1, is EAGVVQSPRYKIIEKKQPVAFWCNPISGHNTLYWYLQNLGQGPELLIRYENEEAVDDSQLPKDRFSAERLKGVDSTLKIQPAELGDSAVYLCASSLSGGVDTEAFFGQGTRLTVV.

The rearrangement joins TRBV15 to TRBJ1-6; D is possibly TRBD1 (5 bases). Looked up from germline, CDR1 is LNHNV and CDR2 is YYDKDF (reference sequence). The CDR3 runs to 14 residues. Trimming took 6 bases from V and 7 from J, leaving 13 bases between them. CDR3 coding DNA: TGTGCCACCAGAGGGGCAGCGACCAATTCACCCCTCCACTTT. Protein: CATRGAATNSPLHF.

This clone was seen only a few times. The chain combines TRBV27 with TRBJ1-1; D is possibly TRBD1 (5 bases). This CDR3 is 13 amino acids long. Trimming pared 0 bases from V and 8 bases from J, leaving 10 bases between. Germline V gene sequence: CDR1 MNHEY, CDR2 SMNVEV (reference sequence). The CDR3: CASSLSGAAEAFF. CDR3 DNA: TGTGCCAGCAGTTTATCTGGGGCAGCAGAAGCTTTCTTT.

This rearrangement joins TRBV6-5 to TRBJ1-2; D is ambiguous. V lost 0 bases, J lost 6 bases, and 5 bases lay in between. The CDR3 has 12 amino acids. Germline V gene data show CDR1 as MNHEY and CDR2 as SVGAGI. CDR3: CASSYSENGYTF. CDR3 sequence (DNA): TGTGCCAGCAGTTACTCTGAGAATGGCTACACCTTC.

This chain uses TRBV5-1 with TRBJ2-1; the match to TRBD2 covers 10 bases. CDR3 length: 15 amino acids. CDR1 SGHRS and CDR2 YFSETQ come from the germline V gene. J gave up 8 bases and V 2 bases, and 7 bases lay outside the gene matches. The CDR3 region is CASSLLAGPAHEQFF. The CDR3 DNA follows: TGCGCCAGCAGCTTACTAGCGGGGCCGGCCCATGAGCAGTTCTTC. The full variable domain, with the rest looked up from reference TRBV5-1 and TRBJ2-1, is KAGVTQTPRYLIKTRGQQVTLSCSPISGHRSVSWYQQTPGQGLQFLFEYFSETQRNKGNFPGRFSGRQFSNSRSEMNVSTLELGDSALYLCASSLLAGPAHEQFFGPGTRLTVL.

The chain joins TRBV5-1 to TRBJ2-7; no clear D. CDR3 length equals 14 residues. CDR1 and CDR2 from the germline V gene are SGHRS and YFSETQ. V lost 0 bases and J lost 5, with 12 bases in between. The CDR3 here is CASSLDGENHEQYF. The CDR3 nucleotides are TGCGCCAGCAGCTTGGATGGAGAGAACCACGAGCAGTACTTC.

This chain joins TRBV18 and TRBJ2-3; weak D call: TRBD1 (6 bases). V lost 4 bases, J lost 10 bases, and 21 bases lay in between. The CDR3 has 15 residues. Germline assignment: CDR1 KGHSH and CDR2 LQKENI. For the CDR3, the DNA is TGTGCCAGCTCACTATCTAGAGGGGGTTCGGTTGCGCAGTATTTT. Protein sequence: CASSLSRGGSVAQYF.

The chain combines TRBV19 with TRBJ1-2, with D possibly being TRBD1 (5 bases). The ends were cut back, 2 bases at V and 6 bases at J, with 13 bases in the middle. CDR1 and CDR2 from the germline V gene are LNHDA and SQIVND (reference sequence). This CDR3 spans 14 amino acids. CDR3 amino acids: CASSIWLGVNGYTF. The CDR3, as DNA: TGTGCCAGTAGTATATGGTTAGGGGTAAATGGCTACACCTTC.

The table lists this clone with a count of one. CDR3 amino acids: CASSQGEHRGLFGNTIYF. The CDR3 DNA sequence: TGTGCCAGCAGCCAAGGAGAGCACAGGGGTTTATTTGGAAACACCATATATTTT. The chain carries TRBV3-1 (or the pseudogene TRBV3-2) and TRBJ1-3; the match to TRBD1 covers 7 bases. The J segment lost 3 bases and the V segment lost 1 base, leaving 12 bases of the junction unmatched. This CDR3 has 18 amino acids. Per the germline V gene, CDR1 is LGHDT and CDR2 is YNNKEL (reference sequence).

The CDR3 sequence is CSVAWTNNEQFF. CDR3 nucleotides: TGCAGCGTTGCGTGGACTAACAATGAGCAGTTCTTC. The chain carries TRBV29-1 and TRBJ2-1; the D gene is possibly TRBD2 (6 bases). Looked up from germline, CDR1 is SQVTM and CDR2 is ANQGSEA. This CDR3 is 12 amino acids long. V was cut by 4 bases and J by 5 bases, with 9 bases left in between.